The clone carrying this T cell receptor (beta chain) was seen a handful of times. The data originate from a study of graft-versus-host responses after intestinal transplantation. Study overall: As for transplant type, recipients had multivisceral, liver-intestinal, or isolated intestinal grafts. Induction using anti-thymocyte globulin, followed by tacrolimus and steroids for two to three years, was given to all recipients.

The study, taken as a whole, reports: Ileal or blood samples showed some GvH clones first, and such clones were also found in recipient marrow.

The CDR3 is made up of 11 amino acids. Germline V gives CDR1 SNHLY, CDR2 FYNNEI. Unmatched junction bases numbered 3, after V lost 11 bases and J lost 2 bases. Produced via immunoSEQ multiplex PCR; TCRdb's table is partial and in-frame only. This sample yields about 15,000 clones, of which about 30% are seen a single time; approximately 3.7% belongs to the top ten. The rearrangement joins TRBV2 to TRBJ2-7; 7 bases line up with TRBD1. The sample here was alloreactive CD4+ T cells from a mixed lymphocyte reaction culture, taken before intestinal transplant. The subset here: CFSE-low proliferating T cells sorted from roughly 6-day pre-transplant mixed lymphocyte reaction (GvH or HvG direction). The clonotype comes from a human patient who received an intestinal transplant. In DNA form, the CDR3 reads TGTGCCGTCGGGACAGCCTACGAGCAGTACTTC. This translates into CAVGTAYEQYF.